The clone carrying this TCR beta chain was seen a few times. Its antigen is still unknown. These data are taken from a study of blood T cells in healthy people across ages. For the second PCR, which ran for about 6 to 11 cycles, a sample-barcoded 5' primer and a J-beta primer mix were used. Each of the samples gave a minimum of 3 million paired-end reads that contained CDR3. TCRdb reprocessed the 5' RACE reads with MiXCR, giving one entry per CDR3 protein. The sample has 1.5 million to 2 million distinct CDR3 sequences, roughly 49% seen once. All donors came from Russia, were Caucasian and healthy, and spanned ages about 6 to 100. Peripheral blood from each donor was collected in a volume of 8 to 10 milliliters. This CDR3 is built from 15 residues. V was clipped by 5 bases and J by 2 bases, with 14 bases between them. Study-wide results and caveats: Roughly linear age-related decline in beta diversity appeared, significant by age approximately 43.

Sequenced sample: blood. The TCR originated in a woman aged 40 to 50 in good health. The chain couples TRBV12-3 or TRBV12-4 to TRBJ2-3; D is tentatively TRBD1 or TRBD2 (6 bases each). The chain's CDR3 is CASSLSRGLTDTQYF. The CDR3, as DNA: TGTGCCAGCAGTCTCTCCAGGGGACTCACAGATACGCAGTATTTT.